These 8 T cell receptor beta chains were sequenced from one sample in a study of T cell repertoires in aging, cancer and after chemotherapy. Amplification of TCR beta used genomic DNA extracted from peripheral blood. A mixed TRB-A/B primer pool amplified rearranged TRB by multiplex touch-down PCR. One entry per CDR3 protein results from TCRdb running MiXCR on the multiplex PCR reads. The sample lists about 2,300 distinct CDR3 sequences; under 45% were seen once. What was sequenced was blood. These receptors came from a human donor with a solid tumor.

On this clonotype itself: With a much larger clone just one base away, this may be a read error. This sequence joins TRBV6-6 and TRBJ1-2, with a possible D match to TRBD1 (6 bases). The V gene lost 2 bases and the J gene lost 10 bases, with 17 bases spanning the gap. This CDR3 has 14 residues. Germline V gene sequence: CDR1 MNHNY, CDR2 SVGAGI (reference sequence). This CDR3 is CASSYPGQPRVYTF. In DNA, the CDR3 is TGTGCCAGCAGTTACCCCGGACAGCCTCGCGTCTACACCTTC.

The chain couples TRBV4-1 to TRBJ1-1; D not certain. V shed 0 bases and J shed 3 bases, with 17 bases lying between them. The length of the CDR3 is 17 residues. Germline CDR1 reads MGHRA; CDR2 reads YSYEKL. CDR3 nucleotides: TGCGCCAGCAGCCAAGACGGAGGAGGTTGGTGGGACACTGAAGCTTTCTTT. Translated, it gives CASSQDGGGWWDTEAFF.

J is TRBJ1-1 and V is TRBV19, with 7 bases lining up with TRBD1. Germline CDR1 and CDR2: LNHDA and SQIVND (reference sequence). Trimming cost V 8 bases and J 3 bases; bases outside gene matches: 3. CDR3 length: 12 amino acids. CDR3 sequence: CASGGGYTEAFF. The CDR3 region has the DNA TGTGCCAGTGGAGGGGGCTACACTGAAGCTTTCTTT.

This clonotype was recorded a few times. The CDR3 nucleotides are TGCAGTGCTAGTGGGGAGCGGGGGTCAACAGATACGCAGTATTTT. Translation gives CSASGERGSTDTQYF. This sequence joins TRBV20-1 and TRBJ2-3, with 8 positions matching TRBD2. Germline-derived CDR1 and CDR2 are DFQATT and SNEGSKA (reference sequence). The length of the CDR3 is 15 residues. V lost 3 bases to trimming and J lost 3 bases; unmatched junction nucleotides: 8.

The V gene is TRBV12-3 or TRBV12-4, the J gene TRBJ2-7, with a tentative D call TRBD1 (5 bases). Deletions cut 3 bases from V and 2 bases from J, with 11 bases between. The length of the CDR3 is 14 residues. Here the CDR3 reads CASSLGPKPYEQYF. In DNA, the CDR3 is TGTGCCAGCAGTTTGGGGCCAAAACCCTACGAGCAGTACTTC.

This clonotype has just one count. This chain uses TRBV7-2 with TRBJ2-1; TRBD2 matches at 9 bases. The germline V gene has CDR1 SGHTA and CDR2 FQGNSA. The CDR3 sequence is 13 residues long. The ends lost 5 bases at V and 10 bases at J; junction bases unmatched: 6. Here the CDR3 DNA reads TGTGCCAGCAGCCAACTAGCGGGTTTCGAGCAGTTCTTC. As protein: CASSQLAGFEQFF.

The chain recombines TRBV10-3 with TRBJ1-3; D ambiguous. CDR3 length equals 16 residues. V was cut by 0 bases and J by 0 bases, with 9 bases left in between. Germline-derived CDR1 and CDR2 are ENHRY and SYGVKD. The CDR3 bases are TGTGCCATCAGTGAGTCGGGAGGACTCTCTGGAAACACCATATATTTT. Protein product: CAISESGGLSGNTIYF.

J is TRBJ2-2 and V is TRBV5-6, with 8 nucleotides matching TRBD2. The J segment lost 3 bases and the V segment lost 1 base, leaving 2 bases of the junction unmatched. The V gene's germline CDR1 is SGHDT and CDR2 YYEEEE. The CDR3 has 15 amino acids. CDR3 loop: CASSLKREYTGELFF. The CDR3 DNA is TGTGCCAGCAGCTTGAAGCGGGAGTACACCGGGGAGCTGTTTTTT.